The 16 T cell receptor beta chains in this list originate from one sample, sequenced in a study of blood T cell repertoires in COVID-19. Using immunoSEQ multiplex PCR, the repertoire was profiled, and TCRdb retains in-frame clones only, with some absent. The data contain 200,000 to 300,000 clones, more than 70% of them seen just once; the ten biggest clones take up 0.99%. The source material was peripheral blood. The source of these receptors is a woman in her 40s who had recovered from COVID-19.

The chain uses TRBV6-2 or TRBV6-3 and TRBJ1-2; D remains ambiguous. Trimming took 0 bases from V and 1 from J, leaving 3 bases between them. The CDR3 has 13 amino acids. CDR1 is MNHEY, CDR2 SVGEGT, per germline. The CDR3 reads CASSYSYNYGYTF. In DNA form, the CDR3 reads TGTGCCAGCAGTTACTCGTATAACTATGGCTACACCTTC.

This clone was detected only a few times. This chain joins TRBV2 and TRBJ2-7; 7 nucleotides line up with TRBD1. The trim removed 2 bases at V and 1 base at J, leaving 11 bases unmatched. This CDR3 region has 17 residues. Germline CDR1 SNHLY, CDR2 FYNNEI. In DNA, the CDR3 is TGTGCCAGCAGTGAACCCCTACAGGGGAAGGAATCCTACGAGCAGTACTTC. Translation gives CASSEPLQGKESYEQYF. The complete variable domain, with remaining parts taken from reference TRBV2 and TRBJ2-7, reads EPEVTQTPSHQVTQMGQEVILRCVPISNHLYFYWYRQILGQKVEFLVSFYNNEISEKSEIFDDQFSVERPDGSNFTLKIRSTKLEDSAMYFCASSEPLQGKESYEQYFGPGTRLTVT.

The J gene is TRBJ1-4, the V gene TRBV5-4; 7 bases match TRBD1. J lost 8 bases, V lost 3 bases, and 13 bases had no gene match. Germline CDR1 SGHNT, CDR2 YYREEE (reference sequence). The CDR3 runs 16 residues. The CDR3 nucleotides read TGTGCCAGCAGCTCAGGGAACCGGAGACAGGGCGAAAAACTGTTTTTT. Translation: CASSSGNRRQGEKLFF.

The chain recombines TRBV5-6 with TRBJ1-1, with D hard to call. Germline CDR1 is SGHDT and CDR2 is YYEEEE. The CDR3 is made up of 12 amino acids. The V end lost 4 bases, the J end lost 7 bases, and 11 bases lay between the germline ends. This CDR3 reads CASSPAGFEAFF. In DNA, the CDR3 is TGTGCCAGCAGCCCGGCGGGATTTGAAGCTTTCTTT.

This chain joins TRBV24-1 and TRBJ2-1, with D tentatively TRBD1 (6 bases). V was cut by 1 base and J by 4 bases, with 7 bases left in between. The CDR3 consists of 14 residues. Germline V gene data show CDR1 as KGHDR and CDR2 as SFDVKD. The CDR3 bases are TGTGCCACCAGTGATTTCACAGGGTACAATGAGCAGTTCTTC. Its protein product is CATSDFTGYNEQFF.

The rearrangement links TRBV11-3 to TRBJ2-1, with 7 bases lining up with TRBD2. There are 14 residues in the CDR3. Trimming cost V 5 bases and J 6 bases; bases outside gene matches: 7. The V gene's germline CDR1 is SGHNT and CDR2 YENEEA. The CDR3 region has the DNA TGTGCCAGCAGCCCCACCGGGACTACCAATGAGCAGTTCTTC. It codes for CASSPTGTTNEQFF.

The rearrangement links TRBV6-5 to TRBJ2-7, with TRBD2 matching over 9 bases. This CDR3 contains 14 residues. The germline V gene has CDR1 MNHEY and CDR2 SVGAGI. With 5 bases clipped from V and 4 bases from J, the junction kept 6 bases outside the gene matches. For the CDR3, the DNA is TGTGCCAGCAGTATAGCGGGAGAGGCTTACGAGCAGTACTTC. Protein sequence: CASSIAGEAYEQYF.

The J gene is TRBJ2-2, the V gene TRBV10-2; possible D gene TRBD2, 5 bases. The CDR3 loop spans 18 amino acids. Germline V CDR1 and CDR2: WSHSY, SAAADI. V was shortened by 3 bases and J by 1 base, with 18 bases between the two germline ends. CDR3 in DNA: TGCGCCAGCAGTGACGGGCTAGCTGGTTGGGTGAACACCGGGGAGCTGTTTTTT. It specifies CASSDGLAGWVNTGELFF.

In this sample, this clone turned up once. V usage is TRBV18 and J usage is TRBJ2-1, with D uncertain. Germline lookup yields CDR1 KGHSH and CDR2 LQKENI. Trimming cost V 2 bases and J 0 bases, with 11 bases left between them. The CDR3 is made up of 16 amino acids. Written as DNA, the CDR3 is TGTGCCAGCTCACCAATAGCCTCCATCTCCTACAATGAGCAGTTCTTC. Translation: CASSPIASISYNEQFF.

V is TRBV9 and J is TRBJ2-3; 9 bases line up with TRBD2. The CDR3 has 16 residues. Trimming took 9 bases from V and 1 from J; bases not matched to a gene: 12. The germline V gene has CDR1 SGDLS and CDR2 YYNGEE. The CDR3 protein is CATAGGPAAGTDTQYF. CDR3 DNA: TGTGCCACCGCGGGAGGGCCGGCCGCTGGCACAGATACGCAGTATTTT.

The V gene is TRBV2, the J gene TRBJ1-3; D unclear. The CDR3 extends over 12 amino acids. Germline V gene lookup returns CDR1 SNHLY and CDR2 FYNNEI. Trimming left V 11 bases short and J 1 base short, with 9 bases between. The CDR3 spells CARAGSGNTIYF. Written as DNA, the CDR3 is TGTGCCCGGGCGGGGTCTGGAAACACCATATATTTT.

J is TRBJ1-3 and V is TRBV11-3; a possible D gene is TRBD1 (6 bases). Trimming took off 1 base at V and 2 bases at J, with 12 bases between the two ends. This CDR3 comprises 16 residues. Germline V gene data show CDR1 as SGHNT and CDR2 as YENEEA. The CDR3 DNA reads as TGTGCCAGCAGCTTAGGTATGGGGGCGACTGGAAACACCATATATTTT. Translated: CASSLGMGATGNTIYF.

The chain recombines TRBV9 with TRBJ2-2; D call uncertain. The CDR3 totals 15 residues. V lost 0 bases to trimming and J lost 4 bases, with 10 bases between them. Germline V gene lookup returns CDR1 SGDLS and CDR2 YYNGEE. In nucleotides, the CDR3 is TGTGCCAGCAGCGTAGGAGGTCCGCTCACCGGGGAGCTGTTTTTT. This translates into CASSVGGPLTGELFF.

Here the CDR3 DNA reads TGTGCCACCAGTGAGGGACAGCGGAACACTGAAGCTTTCTTT. The encoded protein is CATSEGQRNTEAFF. This chain connects TRBV24-1 to TRBJ1-1, with TRBD1 identical over 7 bases. The trim removed 4 bases at V and 1 base at J, leaving 2 bases unmatched. Germline V lookup: CDR1 KGHDR, CDR2 SFDVKD. This CDR3 comprises 14 residues.

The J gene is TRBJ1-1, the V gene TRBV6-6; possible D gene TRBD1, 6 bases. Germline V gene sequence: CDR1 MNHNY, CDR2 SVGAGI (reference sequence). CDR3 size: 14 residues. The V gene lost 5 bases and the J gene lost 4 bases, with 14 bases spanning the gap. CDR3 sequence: CASSGPRGSTEAFF. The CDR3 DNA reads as TGTGCCAGCAGTGGCCCCAGGGGATCCACTGAAGCTTTCTTT.

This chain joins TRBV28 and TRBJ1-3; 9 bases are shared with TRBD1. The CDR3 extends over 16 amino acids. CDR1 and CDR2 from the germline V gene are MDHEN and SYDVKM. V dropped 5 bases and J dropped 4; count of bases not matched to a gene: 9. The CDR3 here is CASSLPTGTGGNTIYF. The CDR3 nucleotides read TGTGCCAGCAGTCTCCCGACAGGGACAGGGGGAAACACCATATATTTT.